The rows below give T cell receptor beta chains drawn from one sample of a study of cytomegalovirus exposure and HLA in healthy donors. The table came from immunoSEQ multiplex PCR; TCRdb's copy has only in-frame clones and leaves some out. Here the sample spans over 150,000 clones, 73% being singletons. Sequencing was carried out using PBMCs. These receptor sequences come from a woman aged 18-30 years in good health and CMV-seropositive. The CDR3 runs from the conserved cysteine through the conserved F or W. Fields, in order: clone size, J gene, V gene, D gene, CDR3 DNA, CDR3 protein. The D gene is left open where the match is weak. Expanded clones are given a class, and other clones once, few, many or no size at all.

>.|TRBJ2-6|TRBV27|TRBD1
TGTGCCAGCAGGACGACAGGGGGCTCTCCTGGGGCCAACGTCCTGACTTTC
CASRTTGGSPGANVLTF
>few|TRBJ1-2|TRBV19|.
TGTGCCAGTAGTATGAACAGCGCAGGGGGCTACACCTTC
CASSMNSAGGYTF
>.|TRBJ1-2|TRBV5-6|TRBD1
TGTGCCAGCAGCTTGGAGCACGTGGGCAGGGGGCATAGCGACTATGGCTACACCTTC
CASSLEHVGRGHSDYGYTF
>few|TRBJ2-3|TRBV9|TRBD2
TGTGCCAGCAGCGTAGCAGTCGCGGGGGGGCCGGATACGCAGTATTTT
CASSVAVAGGPDTQYF
>.|TRBJ2-5|TRBV9|.
TGTGCCAGCAGCGATTCAGGGTCACCTGGGACCCAGTACTTC
CASSDSGSPGTQYF
>few|TRBJ2-7|TRBV7-6|TRBD2
TGTGCCAGCAGCTTATTCGCTAGCGGGGGGTACTACGAGCAGTACTTC
CASSLFASGGYYEQYF
>once|TRBJ2-3|TRBV6-6|.
TGTGCCAGCAGTTACGGCCAGGGGACAGATACGCAGTATTTT
CASSYGQGTDTQYF
>.|TRBJ1-4|TRBV27|TRBD1
TGTGCCAGCAGTTCATCACCGGGGACAGCTAATGAAAAACTGTTTTTT
CASSSSPGTANEKLFF
>few|TRBJ2-3|TRBV19|.
TGTGCCAGTAGTATAGCCCATGGATGGGCAACAGATACGCAGTATTTT
CASSIAHGWATDTQYF
>.|TRBJ2-1|TRBV11-2|TRBD2
TGTGCCAGCAGCTCCCGGGATAGCGGGGCGGGTCGGCAGTTCTTC
CASSSRDSGAGRQFF
>.|TRBJ1-1|TRBV7-9|.
TGTGCCAGCAGCTTAGATGTAGGACTAGTCGCTGAAGCTTTCTTT
CASSLDVGLVAEAFF
>once|TRBJ1-3|TRBV28|.
TGTGCCAGCGGAGCCGACAGGAGCTCTGGAAACACCATATATTTT
CASGADRSSGNTIYF
>.|TRBJ2-1|TRBV7-2|TRBD1
TGTGCCAGCAGCTTAACTTCCCGGGACAGGGGGCTTGGTGAGCAGTTCTTC
CASSLTSRDRGLGEQFF
>.|TRBJ1-1|TRBV6-5|.
TGTGCCAGCACCAGAACATTTAACACTGAAGCTTTCTTT
CASTRTFNTEAFF
>.|TRBJ2-5|TRBV29-1|.
TGCAGCGTTGCAGGGGCGGAAGAGACCCAGTACTTC
CSVAGAEETQYF
>once|TRBJ2-1|TRBV9|TRBD2
TGTGCCAGCAGCGACCCCACTAGCGGGGGGTCCTACAATGAGCAGTTCTTC
CASSDPTSGGSYNEQFF
>.|TRBJ1-4|TRBV6-5|.
TGTGCCAGCAGTAACAGAGCTGGAAGGGAAAAACTGTTTTTT
CASSNRAGREKLFF
>.|TRBJ2-7|TRBV5-6|.
TGTGCCAGCAGCCCCGTAGGCGGGGACGAGCAGTACTTC
CASSPVGGDEQYF
>few|TRBJ2-5|TRBV5-4|.
TGTGCCAGCAGCTTGGACCAGGACCAAGAGACCCAGTACTTC
CASSLDQDQETQYF
>.|TRBJ1-1|TRBV27|.
TGTGCCAGCAGTAATGGACAGCCCATGAACACTGAAGCTTTCTTT
CASSNGQPMNTEAFF
>.|TRBJ1-5|TRBV9|TRBD1
TGTGCCAGCAGCCCGCAAGGGGGCGAGGGAAATCAGCCCCAGCATTTT
CASSPQGGEGNQPQHF
>.|TRBJ1-5|TRBV27|TRBD1
TGTGCCAGCAGTCGCAGGGGGCGCGGGCAGCCCCAGCATTTT
CASSRRGRGQPQHF
>.|TRBJ2-5|TRBV7-6|.
TGTGCCAGCAGCTTAGGATCCAGCGCTGAGACCCAGTACTTC
CASSLGSSAETQYF
>.|TRBJ1-2|TRBV5-4|.
TGTGCCAGCAGCTTGGGACAGGATAACTATGGCTACACCTTC
CASSLGQDNYGYTF
>once|TRBJ2-7|TRBV30|.
TGTGCCTGGAGTCCCAACTACGAGCAGTACTTC
CAWSPNYEQYF
>.|TRBJ1-2|TRBV9|TRBD1
TGTGCCAGCAGAGACAGGGATTATGGCTACACCTTC
CASRDRDYGYTF
>.|TRBJ1-2|TRBV4-1|.
TGCGCCAGCAGCCAATCCCTGGCGAGCGGGGCTTGGGGCTACACCTTC
CASSQSLASGAWGYTF
>.|TRBJ2-1|TRBV9|TRBD2
TGTGCCAGCAGCCCGTCGGGTAGCGGGGGGAATGAGCAGTTCTTC
CASSPSGSGGNEQFF
>once|TRBJ2-3|TRBV28|TRBD1
TGTGCCAGCAGTTCGGACAGGGCTGTCACAGATACGCAGTATTTT
CASSSDRAVTDTQYF
>.|TRBJ1-1|TRBV6-1|.
TGTGCCAGCAGAAATGAGGGCGGCGAGGACACTGAAGCTTTCTTT
CASRNEGGEDTEAFF
>.|TRBJ1-1|TRBV7-8|.
TGTGCCAGCAGCTTACCGACCGGGGGGACGAACACTGAAGCTTTCTTT
CASSLPTGGTNTEAFF
>few|TRBJ2-7|TRBV6-4|TRBD2
TGTGCCAGCAGTCGGACTAGCGGTGGGTACGAGCAGTACTTC
CASSRTSGGYEQYF
>.|TRBJ2-7|TRBV4-3|.
TGCGCCAGCAGCCAAGGTATGAGCTCCTACGAGCAGTACTTC
CASSQGMSSYEQYF
>.|TRBJ1-6|TRBV19|TRBD1
TGTGCCAGTAGTATAGCTGCCGGGACAGAATATAATTCACCCCTCCACTTT
CASSIAAGTEYNSPLHF
>.|TRBJ1-1|TRBV6-5|TRBD1
TGTGCCAGCAGTTACGGAGCAGGGGGTGCAGTCGAAGCTTTCTTT
CASSYGAGGAVEAFF
>.|TRBJ1-5|TRBV4-2|.
TGTGCCAGCAGCCAAGTACGCGTCGGGGGGTCTACGGGTGTCGCCCAGCATTTT
CASSQVRVGGSTGVAQHF
>.|TRBJ1-3|TRBV15|TRBD1
TGTGCCACCACTCTGGACAGGGGCGACTCTGGAAACACCATATATTTT
CATTLDRGDSGNTIYF
>.|TRBJ1-1|TRBV7-3|TRBD1
TGTGCCAGCAGCTTCGGGGCTTTAAATCAGGGGGCTGAAGCTTTCTTT
CASSFGALNQGAEAFF
>.|TRBJ2-4|TRBV13|TRBD2
TGTGCCAGCAGTTCGGGACTAGCTGGACGGGACATTCAGTACTTC
CASSSGLAGRDIQYF